The 32 T cell receptor beta chains presented below share a single source sample, sequenced in a study of blood T cell repertoires in COVID-19. Using immunoSEQ multiplex PCR, the repertoire was profiled, and TCRdb retains in-frame clones only, with some absent. The sample contains 300,000 to 350,000 clones, more than 80% of which appear only once. The sequencing sample was made of peripheral blood. These receptors were taken from a woman aged 25 to 39 with COVID-19, enrolled during active disease.

The rearrangement joins TRBV5-1 to TRBJ2-7; 10 positions match TRBD2. Losses at the gene ends were 0 bases for V and 5 bases for J; bases not matched to a gene: 8. Per germline, CDR1 SGHRS and CDR2 YFSETQ. The CDR3 has 16 residues. CDR3 protein: CASSLASLAGVNEQYF. Written as DNA, the CDR3 is TGCGCCAGCAGCTTGGCTTCCCTAGCGGGAGTAAACGAGCAGTACTTC.

The gene calls are TRBV2 and TRBJ1-2; 8 bases align to TRBD1. The length of the CDR3 is 14 residues. Germline assignment: CDR1 SNHLY and CDR2 FYNNEI. V dropped 4 bases and J dropped 4; count of bases not matched to a gene: 5. CDR3 bases: TGTGCCAGCAGTGCCTTACAGGGGGGCTATGGCTACACCTTC. Translation: CASSALQGGYGYTF.

V usage is TRBV24-1 and J usage is TRBJ2-2, with TRBD1 as a possible D gene (6 bases). V dropped 1 base and J dropped 7 bases, with 12 bases sitting between them. The CDR3 runs 15 residues. CDR1 KGHDR and CDR2 SFDVKD come from the germline V gene. The DNA of the CDR3 is TGTGCCACCAGTGATTTTGTACAGGGTAACGGGGAGCTGTTTTTT. This sequence encodes CATSDFVQGNGELFF.

The rearrangement uses TRBV6-5 and TRBJ1-1; unclear D gene. CDR1 and CDR2 (germline): MNHEY, SVGAGI. Trimming cost V 6 bases and J 0 bases, with 14 bases left between them. This CDR3 region has 15 residues. The CDR3 here is CASSPPGGMNTEAFF. The CDR3 DNA sequence: TGTGCCAGCAGCCCGCCGGGAGGTATGAACACTGAAGCTTTCTTT.

The chain joins TRBV27 to TRBJ2-7; D unresolved. The CDR3 contains 14 residues. Germline V gene lookup returns CDR1 MNHEY and CDR2 SMNVEV (reference sequence). The V and J ends lost 3 bases and 0 bases respectively, with 9 bases between them. DNA of the CDR3: TGTGCCAGCAGTTTGTCGCACAGCTCCTACGAGCAGTACTTC. Its protein product is CASSLSHSSYEQYF.

This rearrangement joins TRBV18 to TRBJ2-5, with 7 bases matching TRBD1. V lost 3 bases and J lost 10; bases outside the gene matches: 8. There are 13 residues in the CDR3. Germline V lookup: CDR1 KGHSH, CDR2 LQKENI. The CDR3: CASSPGTEGNQYF. The DNA of the CDR3 is TGTGCCAGCTCACCCGGGACAGAGGGGAACCAGTACTTC.

The chain couples TRBV30 to TRBJ1-2, with TRBD1 identical over 7 bases. The CDR3 extends over 13 amino acids. Germline CDR1 is GTSNPN and CDR2 is SVGIG (reference sequence). V lost 1 base to trimming and J lost 8 bases; unmatched junction nucleotides: 7. CDR3 in DNA: TGTGCCTGGAGTGGTCTCAGACAGGGCGGCTACACCTTC. Its protein is CAWSGLRQGGYTF.

The CDR3 loop reads CASSWGQGELFF. The CDR3 DNA follows: TGTGCCAGCAGCTGGGGACAGGGGGAGCTGTTTTTT. The chain links TRBV5-4 to TRBJ2-2; 7 bases are shared with TRBD1. The CDR3 is 12 amino acids. Germline V CDR1 and CDR2: SGHNT, YYREEE (reference sequence). Trimming took 3 bases from V and 8 from J; bases not matched to a gene: 1. The variable domain in full, with the rest retrieved from reference TRBV5-4 and TRBJ2-2, is ETGVTQSPTHLIKTRGQQVTLRCSSQSGHNTVSWYQQALGQGPQFIFQYYREEENGRGNFPPRFSGLQFPNYSSELNVNALELDDSALYLCASSWGQGELFFGEGSRLTVL.

The chain employs TRBV19 and TRBJ1-1, with D tentatively TRBD1 (5 bases). The germline V and J ends were trimmed by 5 bases and 2 bases, with 24 bases remaining between them. Per the germline V gene, CDR1 is LNHDA and CDR2 is SQIVND (reference sequence). The CDR3 is 18 residues long. The CDR3 DNA sequence: TGTGCCAGTAGTGAAAGGCCGCCTTGGGGGGAAGGCAACACTGAAGCTTTCTTT. Translating gives CASSERPPWGEGNTEAFF.

The V and J genes are TRBV6-5 and TRBJ2-3; maybe TRBD1 (5 bases). From germline, CDR1 is MNHEY and CDR2 SVGAGI. Deletions cut 6 bases from V and 2 bases from J, with 12 bases between. This CDR3 comprises 14 residues. The CDR3 sequence is CASSGRTNTDTQYF. CDR3 nucleotides: TGTGCCAGCAGCGGACGGACAAACACAGATACGCAGTATTTT.

The rearrangement uses TRBV10-3 and TRBJ2-3; a weak D match, TRBD2 (7 bases). CDR1 is ENHRY and CDR2 is SYGVKD in the germline V gene. CDR3 length equals 16 residues. Trimming removed 0 bases from V and 0 bases from J, with 10 bases in between. The DNA of the CDR3 is TGTGCCATCAGTGAGTCAGGGGGAGGGAGCACAGATACGCAGTATTTT. It codes for CAISESGGGSTDTQYF.

The chain links TRBV3-1 (or the pseudogene TRBV3-2) to TRBJ2-2, with D perhaps matching TRBD2 (5 bases). Trimming stripped 1 base from V and 7 bases from J, with 13 bases between. Germline V gene sequence: CDR1 LGHDT, CDR2 YNNKEL (reference sequence). This CDR3 spans 15 amino acids. The CDR3 DNA reads as TGTGCCAGCAGCCAAGGGGGTACGGGGAGCGGGGAGCTGTTTTTT. This sequence encodes CASSQGGTGSGELFF.

V usage is TRBV12-1 and J usage is TRBJ1-1; the table's TRBD1 call for D was not verified on the DNA. TRBV12-1 constitutes a pseudogene. The CDR3 totals 15 residues. The CDR3 DNA is TGTGCCAGCCCACAGGGAAGGCACATGAACACTGAAGCTTTCTTT. This sequence encodes CASPQGRHMNTEAFF.

The chain uses TRBV30 and TRBJ2-5, with unresolved D. The CDR3 consists of 10 residues. V lost 4 bases and J lost 5, with 5 bases in between. CDR1 is GTSNPN and CDR2 is SVGIG in the germline V gene (reference sequence). CDR3 in amino acids: CAWMRETQYF. The CDR3, as DNA: TGTGCCTGGATGAGGGAGACCCAGTACTTC.

The chain uses TRBV9 and TRBJ2-3; the D is unclear. CDR3 size: 14 residues. The germline CDR1 and CDR2 sequences are SGDLS and YYNGEE. V lost 2 bases and J lost 2, with 9 bases in between. The CDR3 region has the DNA TGTGCCAGCAGCGTGTCCGGTACCACAGATACGCAGTATTTT. This codes for CASSVSGTTDTQYF.

This chain connects TRBV6-5 to TRBJ1-1; D may be TRBD1 (6 bases). Between the trimmed V and J ends, which lost 6 bases and 5 bases, there was a span of 19 bases. The CDR3 sequence is 15 residues long. Germline V CDR1 and CDR2: MNHEY, SVGAGI. The CDR3 coding sequence is TGTGCCAGCAGGGAGCACAGGGAATTATGGACTGAAGCTTTCTTT. It codes for CASREHRELWTEAFF.

This clone was found a few times. J is TRBJ2-7 and V is TRBV12-3 or TRBV12-4, with 7 bases aligning to TRBD1. This CDR3 has 13 residues. V trimming: 6 bases; J trimming: 5 bases; junction bases outside the gene matches: 7. CDR3 bases: TGTGCCAGCAGCCGAGGACAGGCGGACGAGCAGTACTTC. This codes for CASSRGQADEQYF.

The genes are TRBV27 and TRBJ1-1; 8 nucleotides agree with TRBD1. CDR1 and CDR2 from the germline V gene are MNHEY and SMNVEV (reference sequence). V gave up 5 bases and J gave up 6 bases; unmatched junction bases: 14. The length of the CDR3 is 16 residues. CDR3 residues: CASSPRAGGFSAEAFF. As DNA, the CDR3 is TGTGCCAGCAGTCCCCGGGCAGGGGGCTTTTCGGCTGAAGCTTTCTTT.

The genes are TRBV2 and TRBJ2-3; TRBD2 matches at 11 bases. Per germline, CDR1 SNHLY and CDR2 FYNNEI. V was clipped by 6 bases and J by 6 bases; unmatched bases: 2. This CDR3 spans 13 amino acids. In DNA form, the CDR3 reads TGTGCCAGCAGAGCTAGCGGGGGGGATACGCAGTATTTT. Protein product: CASRASGGDTQYF.

The V gene is TRBV2, the J gene TRBJ1-2; D gene uncertain. V lost 3 bases, J lost 8 bases, and 4 bases lay in between. The CDR3 consists of 10 residues. CDR1 and CDR2 (germline): SNHLY, FYNNEI. CDR3 sequence reads: CASSDPGYTF. The CDR3 nucleotides read TGTGCCAGCAGTGACCCGGGCTACACCTTC.

The V call is TRBV19, the J call TRBJ2-1; 9 nucleotides line up with TRBD1. Germline assignment: CDR1 LNHDA and CDR2 SQIVND (reference sequence). This CDR3 comprises 14 residues. V was clipped by 9 bases and J by 7 bases; unmatched bases: 10. The CDR3 bases are TGTGCCAGCCGACTTAGACAGGGGGGGAATGAGCAGTTCTTC. Translating it yields CASRLRQGGNEQFF.

The chain joins TRBV9 to TRBJ1-3; D not resolved. Between the trimmed V and J ends, which lost 0 bases and 0 bases, there was a span of 4 bases. Germline V CDR1 and CDR2: SGDLS, YYNGEE. This CDR3 comprises 14 residues. CDR3 sequence reads: CASSVDSSGNTIYF. In DNA form, the CDR3 reads TGTGCCAGCAGCGTAGACAGCTCTGGAAACACCATATATTTT.

The V call is TRBV21-1, the J call TRBJ1-2; the tabulated D call, TRBD1, remains unverified against the DNA. TRBV21-1 has pseudogene status. This CDR3 is built from 11 residues. The DNA for the CDR3 is TGTGCCAGCGGAACAGGGAATGGCTACACCTTC. Its translation is CASGTGNGYTF.

V usage is TRBV14 and J usage is TRBJ2-5; 9 nucleotides match TRBD2. V was clipped by 6 bases and J by 5 bases; unmatched bases: 4. This CDR3 is built from 13 residues. The germline CDR1 and CDR2 sequences are SGHDN and FVKESK. The CDR3 nucleotides are TGTGCCAGCAGGGGACTAGCCCAGGAGACCCAGTACTTC. It codes for CASRGLAQETQYF.

This clone has a handful of counts. The chain is built from TRBV19 and TRBJ1-2, with TRBD1 as a possible D gene (6 bases). The length of the CDR3 is 11 residues. Germline CDR1 and CDR2: LNHDA and SQIVND (reference sequence). Trimming removed 8 bases at V and 8 bases at J, with 12 bases between. CDR3 coding DNA: TGTGCCAGTGGATGGGGGCAGGGCTACACCTTC. As protein: CASGWGQGYTF. The variable domain in full, with the rest retrieved from reference TRBV19 and TRBJ1-2, is DGGITQSPKYLFRKEGQNVTLSCEQNLNHDAMYWYRQDPGQGLRLIYYSQIVNDFQKGDIAEGYSVSREKKESFPLTVTSAQKNPTAFYLCASGWGQGYTFGSGTRLTVV.

The gene calls are TRBV4-1 and TRBJ2-2, with 14 bases aligning to TRBD2. The CDR3 spans 15 residues. J gave up 9 bases and V 3 bases, and 3 bases lay outside the gene matches. Germline lookup yields CDR1 MGHRA and CDR2 YSYEKL. CDR3 sequence: CASSQGLAGVRELFF. CDR3 DNA sequence: TGCGCCAGCAGCCAGGGACTAGCGGGAGTACGGGAGCTGTTTTTT.

The chain combines TRBV6-2 or TRBV6-3 with TRBJ1-2, with D possibly being TRBD1 (5 bases). Germline assignment: CDR1 MNHEY and CDR2 SVGEGT. Trimming shortened V by 2 bases and J by 4 bases, and 11 bases separated the two germline ends. The CDR3 consists of 14 residues. The CDR3 protein is CASSYLGDAYGYTF. The CDR3 DNA sequence: TGTGCCAGCAGTTACCTAGGGGATGCCTATGGCTACACCTTC.

The rearrangement uses TRBV4-3 and TRBJ1-2, with 7 positions matching TRBD1. The CDR3 sequence is 18 residues long. V trimming: 3 bases; J trimming: 4 bases; junction bases outside the gene matches: 17. In germline, CDR1 is LGHNA, CDR2 YSLEER. This CDR3 reads CASSQAFRDSGSLYGYTF. In DNA, the CDR3 is TGCGCCAGCAGCCAGGCATTCCGGGACAGCGGTTCTCTCTATGGCTACACCTTC.

V gene TRBV9 combines with J gene TRBJ2-5; D gene ambiguous. The CDR3 consists of 13 residues. The germline V gene encodes CDR1 SGDLS and CDR2 YYNGEE. The germline V and J ends were trimmed by 0 bases and 5 bases, with 8 bases remaining between them. The chain's CDR3 is CASSVAPRETQYF. CDR3 nucleotides: TGTGCCAGCAGCGTAGCCCCCCGGGAGACCCAGTACTTC.

V and J are TRBV28 and TRBJ2-7; 14 bases are shared with TRBD2. Germline V gives CDR1 MDHEN, CDR2 SYDVKM. The CDR3 consists of 16 residues. V gave up 3 bases and J gave up 0 bases; unmatched junction bases: 1. The CDR3 is CASSFGLAGGSYEQYF. Here the CDR3 DNA reads TGTGCCAGCAGTTTTGGACTAGCGGGAGGCTCCTACGAGCAGTACTTC.

This chain joins TRBV5-4 and TRBJ1-5; the D gene is possibly TRBD1 (6 bases). V was shortened by 4 bases and J by 7 bases, with 12 bases between the two germline ends. The CDR3 covers 13 residues. Germline CDR1 and CDR2: SGHNT and YYREEE (reference sequence). CDR3 region: CASSLGGSQPQHF. The CDR3 bases are TGTGCCAGCAGCCTAGGGGGTAGCCAGCCCCAGCATTTT.

The chain carries TRBV5-1 and TRBJ1-4; D may be TRBD1 (5 bases). V lost 2 bases and J 4 bases, leaving 12 bases between the germline ends. CDR1 and CDR2 (germline): SGHRS, YFSETQ. There are 15 residues in the CDR3. CDR3 sequence: CASSFSTGINEKLFF. For the CDR3, the DNA is TGCGCCAGCAGCTTTAGCACAGGCATTAATGAAAAACTGTTTTTT.